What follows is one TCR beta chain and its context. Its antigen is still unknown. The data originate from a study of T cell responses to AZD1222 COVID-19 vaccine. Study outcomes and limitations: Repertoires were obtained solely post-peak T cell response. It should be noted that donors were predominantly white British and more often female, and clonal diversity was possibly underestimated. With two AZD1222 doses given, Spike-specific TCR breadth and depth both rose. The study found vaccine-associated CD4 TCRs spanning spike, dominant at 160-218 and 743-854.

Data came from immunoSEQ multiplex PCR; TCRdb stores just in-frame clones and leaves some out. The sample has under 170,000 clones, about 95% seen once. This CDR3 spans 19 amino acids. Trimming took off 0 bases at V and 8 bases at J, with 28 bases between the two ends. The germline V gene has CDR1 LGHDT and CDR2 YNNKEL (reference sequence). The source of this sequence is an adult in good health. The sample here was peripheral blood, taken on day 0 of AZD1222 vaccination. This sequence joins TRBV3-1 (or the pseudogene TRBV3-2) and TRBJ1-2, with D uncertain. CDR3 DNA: TGTGCCAGCAGCCAAGACGCTCGCAGGACTAAGAGGAATGGGATCGGCTACACCTTC. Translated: CASSQDARRTKRNGIGYTF.